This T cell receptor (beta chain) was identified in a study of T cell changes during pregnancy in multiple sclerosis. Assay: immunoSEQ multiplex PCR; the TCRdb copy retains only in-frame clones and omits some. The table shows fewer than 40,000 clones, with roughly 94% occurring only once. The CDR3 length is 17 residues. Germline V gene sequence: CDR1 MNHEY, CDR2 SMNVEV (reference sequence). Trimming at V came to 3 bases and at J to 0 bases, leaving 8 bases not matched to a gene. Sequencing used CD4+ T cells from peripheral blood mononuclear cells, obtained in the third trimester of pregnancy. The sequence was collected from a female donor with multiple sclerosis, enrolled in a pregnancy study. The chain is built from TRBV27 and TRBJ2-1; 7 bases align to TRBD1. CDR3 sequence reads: CASSFTTGQNSYNEQFF. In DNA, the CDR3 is TGTGCCAGCAGTTTCACGACAGGGCAGAACTCCTACAATGAGCAGTTCTTC.